Described below is a single TCR beta chain sequence and its context. Its specificity is unknown. The same CDR3 is also encoded by other DNA sequences in this sample. This specimen comes from a study of beta chain features in type 1 diabetes. Findings and caveats of the study: Across patients, naive, central memory and Treg TCRB repertoires exhibited apparently greater similarity than was observed across healthy donors.

Investigators reverse transcribed all isolated RNA, so they sequenced expressed TCRB transcripts. The protocol was immunoSEQ multiplex PCR, while the TCRdb copy is restricted to in-frame clones and leaves out a portion. This table has over 700,000 clones, 15% to 20% appearing once. Specimen: naive CD4+ T cells from blood. The source of this sequence is a young woman in good health.

The CDR3 protein is CASSLGTSGRTDTQYF. The CDR3 DNA reads as TGCGCCAGCAGCCTAGGGACTAGCGGCCGCACAGATACGCAGTATTTT. The J gene is TRBJ2-3, the V gene TRBV5-1; TRBD2 aligns across 11 bases. This CDR3 comprises 16 residues. Germline values: CDR1 SGHRS, CDR2 YFSETQ. V was pared by 4 bases and J by 1 base, with 5 bases of the junction left unmatched.